Described below is a single T cell receptor beta chain sequence and its context. This record belongs to a study of control samples from healthy donors and cancer patients. Some clones are missing from TCRdb's copy, which holds only in-frame ones; the method was immunoSEQ multiplex PCR. This table has 75,000 to 100,000 clones, about 88% appearing once. CDR3 length: 14 residues. Germline V gene data show CDR1 as MNHNY and CDR2 as SVGAGI (reference sequence). Trimming took 6 bases from V and 1 from J; bases not matched to a gene: 2. This receptor was obtained from a woman between 45 and 65 years old in good health. Specimen: blood. The chain carries TRBV6-6 and TRBJ2-3; 9 nucleotides align to TRBD1. The CDR3 sequence is CASRGQGGTDTQYF. For the CDR3, the DNA is TGTGCCAGCAGGGGACAGGGAGGCACAGATACGCAGTATTTT.